Sequencing of this T cell receptor (beta chain) was carried out in a study of radiation and T cells in renal cell carcinoma. The sample's time point: blood 4 weeks post-SBRT, at nephrectomy. Sample treatment: 15 Gy SBRT to primary tumor, nephrectomy 4 weeks later. Whole-study findings and limits: No pretreatment tumor biopsies were available for baseline clonotypes.

Assay: immunoSEQ multiplex PCR; the TCRdb copy retains only in-frame clones and omits some. The table records under 100,000 clones, around 80% of them present only once. V trimming: 2 bases; J trimming: 6 bases; junction bases outside the gene matches: 7. Germline CDR1 SGHDT, CDR2 YYEEEE. The CDR3 sequence is 14 residues long. A word on this clone: Antigen specificity is unknown.

The specimen was blood, collected from a patient whose treatment included radiotherapy and nephrectomy. The J gene is TRBJ2-7, the V gene TRBV5-6; 8 nucleotides agree with TRBD2. This clonotype was obtained from a man in his 60s with renal cell carcinoma. The CDR3 sequence: CASSLAGASLEQYF. The CDR3 DNA reads as TGTGCCAGCAGCTTAGCGGGAGCGTCTCTCGAGCAGTACTTC.